The rows below give T cell receptor beta chains drawn from one sample of a study of shared clonotypes between healthy human individuals. Profiling relied on immunoSEQ multiplex PCR, and the TCRdb table lists in-frame clones only, not all of them. In the table there are hundreds of thousands of clones, almost 97% of which are singletons. Sequenced material: naive CD4+ T cells sorted from blood. Source of these receptors: a young woman in good health. Each CDR3 is given with its conserved first and last residue. The D gene is left open where the match is weak. The size entry is marked missing in some rows and otherwise reads once, few, many or a size class.

d_call j_call v_call clone_size cdr3_nt cdr3_aa
TRBD1 TRBJ2-7 TRBV14 . TGTGCCAGCAGTCATTGGTGGGACAGGCCCTACGAGCAGTACTTC CASSHWWDRPYEQYF
TRBD2 TRBJ2-7 TRBV28 . TGTGCCAGCAGTTTACCGAGACGGACTAGCGGGAGGCACTACGAGCAGTACTTC CASSLPRRTSGRHYEQYF
. TRBJ2-5 TRBV5-8 . TGTGCCAGCAGCTTACCGATTAACACAGGGTTCCAAGAGACCCAGTACTTC CASSLPINTGFQETQYF
TRBD1 TRBJ2-6 TRBV7-9 . TGTGCCAGCAGAACCGGGACAGTAAGCTCTGGGGCCAACGTCCTGACTTTC CASRTGTVSSGANVLTF
TRBD1 TRBJ1-2 TRBV10-3 . TGTGCCATCAGTCGACCTGACGCAGGACAGGGTAACGGCTACACCTTC CAISRPDAGQGNGYTF
TRBD1 TRBJ1-2 TRBV7-6 once TGTGCCAGCAGCTTAACGGGACAGGGATCCTATGGCTACACCTTC CASSLTGQGSYGYTF
. TRBJ1-2 TRBV7-2 . TGTGCCAGCAGCCCTGAGGGGGGCACGAACTATGGCTACACCTTC CASSPEGGTNYGYTF
TRBD2 TRBJ2-1 TRBV2 . TGTGCCAGCAAGGGACTAGCGGGGGGTGAGCAGTTCTTC CASKGLAGGEQFF
. TRBJ2-1 TRBV11-2 once TGTGCCAGCAGCTACATCGGACCCCAGCAGTTCTTC CASSYIGPQQFF
. TRBJ2-1 TRBV9 . TGTGCCAGCAGCGCCGTTTCTGCCCCGGCCGGTGAGCAGTTCTTC CASSAVSAPAGEQFF
. TRBJ2-6 TRBV18 . TGTGCCAGCTCACCCTACGAGAGGAGCAACGTCCTGACTTTC CASSPYERSNVLTF
TRBD1 TRBJ1-4 TRBV5-4 . TGTGCCAGCAGCCGGGACAGTACTAATGAAAAACTGTTTTTT CASSRDSTNEKLFF
. TRBJ2-7 TRBV7-9 . TGTGCCAGCAGCCATGCCTACGAGCAGTACTTC CASSHAYEQYF
. TRBJ2-7 TRBV6-6 . TGTGCCAGCAGCCCCGCGTCCTACGAGCAGTACTTC CASSPASYEQYF
. TRBJ2-5 TRBV7-9 once TGTGCCAGCGACCACCGAGGGGAGACCCAGTACTTC CASDHRGETQYF
. TRBJ2-5 TRBV4-1 . TGCGCCAGCAGCCCTACATGGGGGCAGTACTTC CASSPTWGQYF
. TRBJ1-5 TRBV30 . TGTGCCTGGAGTTCTGAGGTAACGGCAAATCAGCCCCAGCATTTT CAWSSEVTANQPQHF
TRBD2 TRBJ2-3 TRBV7-2 . TGTGCCAGCAGCTTATGGGGGGGGACAGATACGCAGTATTTT CASSLWGGTDTQYF
TRBD1 TRBJ2-7 TRBV18 . TGTGCCAGCTCACGATGGGACAGGGACGAGCAGTACTTC CASSRWDRDEQYF
TRBD1 TRBJ2-7 TRBV28 . TGTGCCAGCAGGCCGGGACAGGTGATCTCCTACGAGCAGTACTTC CASRPGQVISYEQYF
. TRBJ1-3 TRBV9 . TGTGCCAGCGGACCCCAGGGAACTTCTGGAAACACCATATATTTT CASGPQGTSGNTIYF
. TRBJ2-7 TRBV10-3 . TGTGCCATCAGTGAGCTGTCAGGGAGCTCCTACGAGCAGTACTTC CAISELSGSSYEQYF
TRBD1 TRBJ1-2 TRBV29-1 . TGCAGCGTGGGACAGGGAGATGGCTACACCTTC CSVGQGDGYTF
TRBD1 TRBJ2-2 TRBV28 . TGTGCCAGCGAGGGACAGGGGTGGACCGGGGAGCTGTTTTTT CASEGQGWTGELFF
. TRBJ1-3 TRBV7-9 . TGTGCCAGCAGCTCACCCGGGGGGGCTCCTGGCTCTGGAAACACCATATATTTT CASSSPGGAPGSGNTIYF
. TRBJ2-7 TRBV28 . TGTGCCAGCAGGAGGGGGGCCTACGAGCAGTACTTC CASRRGAYEQYF
. TRBJ2-7 TRBV11-2 . TGTGCCAGCAGCCGCCTCGGCGGGCGGAGTCCCCAGCAGTACTTC CASSRLGGRSPQQYF
TRBD1 TRBJ1-1 TRBV28 . TGTGCCAGCACCCAGCCGAAGGGGGCTCGGAACACTGAAGCTTTCTTT CASTQPKGARNTEAFF
TRBD2 TRBJ2-1 TRBV30 . TGTGCCTGGAGGGCCGGGACTAGCCCAAACAATGAGCAGTTCTTC CAWRAGTSPNNEQFF
. TRBJ1-5 TRBV21-1 . TGTGCCAGCAGCAGTACAGGGGTCTCTGGTCAGCCCCAGCATTTT CASSSTGVSGQPQHF
. TRBJ2-7 TRBV11-2 . TGTGCCAGCAGCTTAGCGGGGCCTGTGAGCTCCTACGAGCAGTACTTC CASSLAGPVSSYEQYF
. TRBJ2-7 TRBV28 . TGTGCCAGCAGTGAAACTAGGGCCTACGAGCAGTACTTC CASSETRAYEQYF
TRBD2 TRBJ2-2 TRBV2 . TGTGCCAGCAGAACTAGCGGGAGGAACACCGGGGAGCTGTTTTTT CASRTSGRNTGELFF
. TRBJ2-5 TRBV30 once TGTGCCTGGACGAAGTCACTAGGTTCAGGGACCCAGTACTTC CAWTKSLGSGTQYF
TRBD1 TRBJ2-7 TRBV7-9 once TGTGCCAGCAGCCCACAGGGGTCCGAGCAGTACTTC CASSPQGSEQYF
TRBD2 TRBJ2-5 TRBV28 . TGTGCCAGCAGTTTCACTAGCGGGAGGTCTCAAGAGACCCAGTACTTC CASSFTSGRSQETQYF
. TRBJ2-7 TRBV7-2 . TGTGCCAGCACCTTCTACGAGCAGTACTTC CASTFYEQYF
. TRBJ2-4 TRBV5-1 . TGCGCCAGCAGCTTGGTGCCGATGTCGGGGTCAACTTTGCAAAACATTCAGTACTTC CASSLVPMSGSTLQNIQYF
. TRBJ1-4 TRBV7-2 . TGTGCCAGCAGCTTCGCTACGGGACACAGAAATGAAAAACTGTTTTTT CASSFATGHRNEKLFF
. TRBJ2-4 TRBV5-6 . TGTGCCAGCAGCATCGGGGACCTTGACATTCAGTACTTC CASSIGDLDIQYF
. TRBJ2-3 TRBV10-1 . TGCGCCAGCAGTGAGTCAGGGGGAGGCCGGGATACGCAGTATTTT CASSESGGGRDTQYF
. TRBJ2-4 TRBV5-4 . TGTGCCAGCAGCTTATCTGGGGGGCTAGCCAAAAACATTCAGTACTTC CASSLSGGLAKNIQYF
. TRBJ2-5 TRBV9 . TGTGCCAGCAGCGTAGGTTCTAGGCAAGAGACCCAGTACTTC CASSVGSRQETQYF
. TRBJ2-7 TRBV27 once TGTGCCAGCAGCCGCCGTCCGACCGGGACCTTCTACGAGCAGTACTTC CASSRRPTGTFYEQYF
. TRBJ2-1 TRBV11-2 . TGTGCCAGCAGCTCTATCCGGGAAAATACCAATGAGCAGTTCTTC CASSSIRENTNEQFF
. TRBJ2-2 TRBV19 . TGTGCCAGCAAAGAGACAGGTGTCGGGGAGCTGTTTTTT CASKETGVGELFF
. TRBJ2-4 TRBV9 . TGTGCCAGCAGCGTAGATACAGGGCGTAGGGCCAAAAACATTCAGTACTTC CASSVDTGRRAKNIQYF
. TRBJ1-5 TRBV6-4 once TGTGCCAGCAGAAGAGAACGGACAGCCCGAGTTACTAGCAATCAGCCCCAGCATTTT CASRRERTARVTSNQPQHF
. TRBJ2-7 TRBV12-2 . TGTGCAAGTCGCGCGCTCGGACTGCCGGAGACCTACGAGCAGTACTTC CASRALGLPETYEQYF
TRBD2 TRBJ2-3 TRBV5-4 . TGTGCCAGCAGCATTAGCGGGAGCACAGATACGCAGTATTTT CASSISGSTDTQYF
TRBD1 TRBJ1-6 TRBV5-1 . TGCGCCAGCAGCCCCGGGACAGGGGCGTATTCACCCCTCCACTTT CASSPGTGAYSPLHF